The 8 T cell receptor beta chains presented below share a single source sample, sequenced in a study of CD8 T cells in ankylosing spondylitis. General study points: Blood from ankylosing spondylitis patients appeared to carry a characteristic eight-variant TCR beta motif.

Their antigens remain unidentified. TCRdb re-analysed the 5' RACE reads in MiXCR, keeping a single row per CDR3 protein. The sample consists of 750,000 to 850,000 distinct CDR3 sequences, around 11% of them appearing once. The specimen sequenced was blood, either unsorted or a sorted T cell fraction (not recorded which). The receptors were sampled from a male donor with ankylosing spondylitis.

This chain joins TRBV4-3 and TRBJ1-4; D may be TRBD1 (5 bases). The V gene lost 0 bases and the J gene lost 7 bases, with 15 bases spanning the gap. Germline CDR1 and CDR2: LGHNA and YSLEER. There are 16 residues in the CDR3. This CDR3 is CASSQEGGGRREKLFF. CDR3 bases: TGCGCCAGCAGCCAAGAGGGGGGGGGACGGCGTGAAAAACTGTTTTTT.

In its sample, this clonotype was seen many times. This chain joins TRBV29-1 and TRBJ2-5; tentatively, D is TRBD1 (6 bases). The CDR3 is 13 amino acids. CDR1 and CDR2 (germline): SQVTM, ANQGSEA. Trimming shortened V by 6 bases and J by 4 bases, and 15 bases separated the two germline ends. CDR3 sequence reads: CSVPSGALETQYF. CDR3 DNA: TGCAGCGTCCCTTCAGGGGCTCTAGAGACCCAGTACTTC.

This clonotype has a count of ten or more. The CDR3 sequence is CASSPSRGTDTQYF. CDR3 nucleotide sequence: TGCGCCAGCAGCCCTTCGCGGGGCACAGATACGCAGTATTTT. The genes are TRBV5-1 and TRBJ2-3; perhaps TRBD2 as D (5 bases). The V and J ends lost 4 bases and 1 base respectively, with 10 bases between them. The CDR3 contains 14 residues. From germline, CDR1 is SGHRS and CDR2 YFSETQ. The full variable domain, rest sourced from reference TRBV5-1 and TRBJ2-3, is KAGVTQTPRYLIKTRGQQVTLSCSPISGHRSVSWYQQTPGQGLQFLFEYFSETQRNKGNFPGRFSGRQFSNSRSEMNVSTLELGDSALYLCASSPSRGTDTQYFGPGTRLTVL.

This clonotype was seen ten or more times. The chain joins TRBV30 to TRBJ2-7; 10 nucleotides align to TRBD1. Looked up from germline, CDR1 is GTSNPN and CDR2 is SVGIG (reference sequence). Trimming removed 1 base from V and 5 bases from J; junction bases left unmatched: 14. The CDR3 is 17 amino acids. The CDR3: CAWSESSRDRGWHEQYF. The CDR3 bases are TGTGCCTGGAGTGAATCATCACGGGACAGGGGTTGGCACGAGCAGTACTTC.

In the case of this clonotype: The junction and the germline gene differ at one end; a read error may be behind it. The chain employs TRBV7-9 and TRBJ2-7; possible D gene TRBD1, 5 bases. CDR1 is SEHNR and CDR2 is FQNEAQ in the germline V gene (reference sequence). This CDR3 region has 13 residues. CDR3 coding DNA: TGTGCCAGCAGCTTGGGTGACAGTTACGGGCAGTACTTC. Protein sequence: CASSLGDSYGQYF.

This clonotype appeared many times. V is TRBV29-1 and J is TRBJ2-5; D tentatively reads TRBD1 or TRBD2 (5 bases each). V was cut by 4 bases and J by 3 bases, with 9 bases left in between. From germline, CDR1 is SQVTM and CDR2 ANQGSEA. The CDR3 contains 12 residues. The CDR3 protein is CSVGGAEETQYF. CDR3 in DNA: TGCAGCGTTGGAGGGGCAGAAGAGACCCAGTACTTC.

The chain recombines TRBV5-1 with TRBJ1-1; 8 bases map to TRBD1. Germline CDR1 reads SGHRS; CDR2 reads YFSETQ. The CDR3 consists of 13 residues. J gave up 7 bases and V 5 bases, and 7 bases lay outside the gene matches. DNA for the CDR3: TGCGCCAGCAGGGACAGGGAATTGGGTGAAGCTTTCTTT. Amino acid sequence: CASRDRELGEAFF.

The chain is built from TRBV7-2 and TRBJ2-3; D remains unclear. CDR1 SGHTA and CDR2 FQGNSA come from the germline V gene. The CDR3 loop spans 13 amino acids. Trimming removed 1 base from V and 13 bases from J, with 15 bases in between. CDR3 sequence: CASSLGQSFREYF. DNA of the CDR3: TGTGCCAGCAGCTTAGGACAATCCTTCCGCGAGTATTTT.